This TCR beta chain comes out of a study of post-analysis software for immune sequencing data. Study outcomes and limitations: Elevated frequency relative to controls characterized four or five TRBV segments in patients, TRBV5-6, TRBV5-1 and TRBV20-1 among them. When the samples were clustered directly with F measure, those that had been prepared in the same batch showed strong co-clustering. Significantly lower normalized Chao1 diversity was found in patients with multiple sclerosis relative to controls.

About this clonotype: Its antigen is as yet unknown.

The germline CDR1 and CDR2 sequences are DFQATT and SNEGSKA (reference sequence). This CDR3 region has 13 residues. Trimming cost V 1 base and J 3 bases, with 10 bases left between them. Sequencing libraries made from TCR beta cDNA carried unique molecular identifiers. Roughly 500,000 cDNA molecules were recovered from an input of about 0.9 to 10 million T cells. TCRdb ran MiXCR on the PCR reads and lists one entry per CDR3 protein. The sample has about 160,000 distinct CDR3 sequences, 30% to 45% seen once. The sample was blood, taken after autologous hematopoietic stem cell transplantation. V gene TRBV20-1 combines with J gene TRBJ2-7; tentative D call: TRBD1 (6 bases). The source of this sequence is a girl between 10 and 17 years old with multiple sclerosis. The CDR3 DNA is TGCAGTGCTAGAGGGGGCAGGGGCTACGAGCAGTACTTC. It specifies CSARGGRGYEQYF.